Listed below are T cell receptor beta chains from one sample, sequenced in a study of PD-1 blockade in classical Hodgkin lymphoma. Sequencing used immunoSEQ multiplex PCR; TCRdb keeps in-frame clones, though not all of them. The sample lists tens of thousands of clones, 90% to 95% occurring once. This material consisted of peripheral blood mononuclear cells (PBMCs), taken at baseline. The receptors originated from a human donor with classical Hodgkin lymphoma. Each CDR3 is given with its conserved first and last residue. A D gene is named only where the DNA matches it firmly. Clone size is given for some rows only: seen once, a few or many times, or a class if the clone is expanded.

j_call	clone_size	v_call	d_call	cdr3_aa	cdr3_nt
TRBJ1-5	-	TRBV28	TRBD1	CASSHGTVVYQPQHF	TGTGCCAGCAGCCATGGGACAGTTGTTTATCAGCCCCAGCATTTT
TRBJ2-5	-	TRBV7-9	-	CASSLGAAASSGTQYF	TGTGCCAGCAGCTTAGGCGCCGCGGCCTCATCGGGGACCCAGTACTTC
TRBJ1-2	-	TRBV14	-	CASSYDRPTNYGYTF	TGTGCCAGCAGCTACGACAGGCCAACTAACTATGGCTACACCTTC
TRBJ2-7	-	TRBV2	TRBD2	CARRASGSYEQYF	TGTGCCAGACGGGCTAGCGGGAGCTACGAGCAGTACTTC
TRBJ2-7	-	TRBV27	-	CASEFPEGYEQYF	TGTGCCAGCGAGTTTCCTGAGGGTTACGAGCAGTACTTC
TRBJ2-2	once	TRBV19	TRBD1	CASRGDRGLRSNTGELFF	TGTGCCAGTAGAGGGGACAGGGGGCTCAGGTCGAACACCGGGGAGCTGTTTTTT
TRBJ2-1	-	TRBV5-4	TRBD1	CASSSRSATGGYNEQFF	TGTGCCAGCAGCTCCAGATCGGCGACAGGGGGCTACAATGAGCAGTTCTTC
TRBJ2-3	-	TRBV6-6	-	CASSYTREGTDTQYF	TGTGCCAGCAGTTACACCAGGGAGGGCACAGATACGCAGTATTTT
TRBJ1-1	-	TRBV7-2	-	CASSHPLGGGTEAFF	TGTGCCAGCAGTCATCCCCTGGGGGGTGGCACTGAAGCTTTCTTT
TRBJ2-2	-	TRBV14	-	CASSQIGTGELFF	TGTGCCAGCAGCCAGATAGGCACCGGGGAGCTGTTTTTT
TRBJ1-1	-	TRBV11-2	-	CASRKGADTEAFF	TGTGCCAGCCGAAAGGGAGCTGACACTGAAGCTTTCTTT
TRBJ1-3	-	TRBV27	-	CASSFPGFYGNTIYF	TGTGCCAGCAGTTTCCCGGGGTTCTACGGAAACACCATATATTTT
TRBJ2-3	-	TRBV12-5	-	CASGLAEPPTDTQYF	TGTGCTAGTGGTTTGGCAGAACCCCCCACAGATACGCAGTATTTT
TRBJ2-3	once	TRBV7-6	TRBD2	CASSRLAGGTSTDTQYF	TGTGCCAGCAGCCGTCTAGCGGGGGGAACTAGCACAGATACGCAGTATTTT
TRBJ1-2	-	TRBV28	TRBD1	CASSPSGTGNGYTF	TGTGCCAGCAGTCCCTCCGGGACAGGGAATGGCTACACCTTC
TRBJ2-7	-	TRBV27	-	CASSYGQGGGYEQYF	TGTGCCAGCAGCTACGGACAGGGAGGGGGTTACGAGCAGTACTTC
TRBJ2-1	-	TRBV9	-	CASSVATGPDNEQFF	TGTGCCAGCAGCGTAGCCACGGGCCCGGACAATGAGCAGTTCTTC
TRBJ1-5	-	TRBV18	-	CASSPPGHGSNQPQHF	TGTGCCAGCTCACCTCCCGGGCACGGGAGCAATCAGCCCCAGCATTTT
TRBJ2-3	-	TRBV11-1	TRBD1	CASSLAQGASTDTQYF	TGTGCCAGCAGCTTAGCGCAGGGGGCGAGCACAGATACGCAGTATTTT
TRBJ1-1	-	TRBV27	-	CASSFLGDTEAFF	TGTGCCAGCAGTTTTCTTGGGGACACTGAAGCTTTCTTT
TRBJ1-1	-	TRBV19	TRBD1	CASIGTEIMNTEAFF	TGTGCCAGTATTGGGACAGAGATAATGAACACTGAAGCTTTCTTT
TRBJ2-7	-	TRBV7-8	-	CASSPDLPQGSF	TGTGCCAGCAGCCCAGACCTTCCCCAGGGAAGCTTC
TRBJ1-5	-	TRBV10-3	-	CAISRAGDSNQPQHF	TGTGCCATCAGCCGAGCGGGGGATAGCAATCAGCCCCAGCATTTT
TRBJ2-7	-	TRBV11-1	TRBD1	CASSPLNGDRDSYEQYF	TGTGCCAGCAGCCCTCTCAACGGGGACAGGGACTCCTACGAGCAGTACTTC
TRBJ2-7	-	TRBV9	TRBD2	CASSSRQETSGESYEQYF	TGTGCCAGCAGCTCCCGCCAAGAGACTAGCGGGGAGTCGTACGAGCAGTACTTC
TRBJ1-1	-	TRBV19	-	CASSDEGTEAFF	TGTGCCAGTAGTGATGAGGGAACTGAAGCTTTCTTT
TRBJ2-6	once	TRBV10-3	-	CAISGQGAPGDRTLSGANVLTF	TGTGCCATCAGTGGTCAAGGGGCTCCGGGGGACAGAACTCTCTCTGGGGCCAACGTCCTGACTTTC
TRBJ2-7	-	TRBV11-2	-	CASSPWRGRSYEQYF	TGTGCCAGCAGCCCATGGCGGGGCCGCTCCTACGAGCAGTACTTC
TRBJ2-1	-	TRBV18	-	CASSPGTYGNEQFF	TGTGCCAGCTCACCAGGGACTTATGGTAATGAGCAGTTCTTC
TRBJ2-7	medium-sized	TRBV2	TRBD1	CASETGTGDYEQYF	TGTGCCAGCGAAACCGGGACAGGGGACTACGAGCAGTACTTC
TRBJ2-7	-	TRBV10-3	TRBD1	CAINGPGQGGYEQYF	TGTGCCATCAATGGGCCGGGACAGGGGGGCTACGAGCAGTACTTC
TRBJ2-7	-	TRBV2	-	CASSAGQVRSYEQYF	TGTGCCAGCAGTGCGGGGCAGGTCCGCTCCTACGAGCAGTACTTC
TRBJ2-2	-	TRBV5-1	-	CASSLNGLNTGELFF	TGCGCCAGCAGCTTGAACGGGTTGAACACCGGGGAGCTGTTTTTT
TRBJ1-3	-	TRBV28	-	CASSTSGNTIYF	TGTGCCAGCAGTACCTCTGGAAACACCATATATTTT
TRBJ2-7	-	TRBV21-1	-	CASSKSTSGTSYEQYF	TGTGCCAGCAGCAAATCGACTAGCGGGACCTCCTACGAGCAGTACTTC
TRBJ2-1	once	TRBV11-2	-	CASSLGSHEQFF	TGTGCCAGCAGCTTAGGCTCTCATGAGCAGTTCTTC
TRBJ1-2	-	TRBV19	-	CASSMFNFYGYTF	TGTGCCAGTAGTATGTTTAATTTCTATGGCTACACCTTC
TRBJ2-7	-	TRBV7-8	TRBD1	CASSFAGQGAAYEQYF	TGTGCCAGCAGCTTTGCAGGACAGGGGGCAGCCTACGAGCAGTACTTC
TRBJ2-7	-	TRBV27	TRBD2	CASSLMFGRNEQYF	TGTGCCAGCAGTTTGATGTTCGGGAGGAACGAGCAGTACTTC
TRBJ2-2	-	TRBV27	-	CASSLRPRQGWPNTGELFF	TGTGCCAGCAGTTTAAGGCCCCGCCAGGGGTGGCCGAACACCGGGGAGCTGTTTTTT
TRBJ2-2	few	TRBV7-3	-	CASSEGGPGELFF	TGTGCCAGCAGCGAAGGCGGTCCTGGGGAGCTGTTTTTT
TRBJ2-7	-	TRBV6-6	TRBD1	CASSGQGAEDSYEQYF	TGTGCCAGCAGCGGACAGGGGGCGGAGGACTCCTACGAGCAGTACTTC
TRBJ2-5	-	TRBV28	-	CASSIGPGFGVREETQYF	TGTGCCAGCAGCATCGGTCCGGGTTTCGGGGTTAGGGAAGAGACCCAGTACTTC
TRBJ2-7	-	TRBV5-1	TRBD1	CASSPGTGLPYEQYF	TGCGCCAGCAGCCCCGGGACAGGGTTACCCTACGAGCAGTACTTC
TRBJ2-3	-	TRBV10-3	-	CAITVRSLGSSTDTQYF	TGTGCCATCACGGTACGCTCCCTCGGATCGAGCACAGATACGCAGTATTTT
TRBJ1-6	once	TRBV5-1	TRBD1	CASSGETGVSYNSPLHF	TGCGCCAGCAGCGGGGAGACAGGGGTCTCCTATAATTCACCCCTCCACTTT
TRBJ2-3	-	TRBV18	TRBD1	CASSPPTGSTDTQYF	TGTGCCAGCTCACCACCGACAGGGAGCACAGATACGCAGTATTTT
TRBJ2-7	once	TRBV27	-	CASSRRVTYEQYF	TGTGCCAGCAGTCGTCGGGTGACCTACGAGCAGTACTTC
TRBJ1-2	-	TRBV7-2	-	CASSLWQDGYTF	TGTGCCAGCAGCTTATGGCAGGATGGCTACACCTTC
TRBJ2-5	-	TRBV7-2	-	CASDILGAIGVQYF	TGTGCCAGCGATATCTTGGGGGCGATAGGTGTCCAGTACTTC
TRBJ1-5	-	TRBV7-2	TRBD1	CASSATGSNQPQHF	TGTGCCAGCAGCGCGACAGGGAGCAATCAGCCCCAGCATTTT
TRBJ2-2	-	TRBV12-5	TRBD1	CASGLVIGQGDTGELFF	TGTGCTAGTGGTTTGGTAATCGGACAGGGGGACACCGGGGAGCTGTTTTTT
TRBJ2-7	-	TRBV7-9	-	CASSSNSYEQYF	TGTGCCAGCAGCTCGAACTCCTACGAGCAGTACTTC